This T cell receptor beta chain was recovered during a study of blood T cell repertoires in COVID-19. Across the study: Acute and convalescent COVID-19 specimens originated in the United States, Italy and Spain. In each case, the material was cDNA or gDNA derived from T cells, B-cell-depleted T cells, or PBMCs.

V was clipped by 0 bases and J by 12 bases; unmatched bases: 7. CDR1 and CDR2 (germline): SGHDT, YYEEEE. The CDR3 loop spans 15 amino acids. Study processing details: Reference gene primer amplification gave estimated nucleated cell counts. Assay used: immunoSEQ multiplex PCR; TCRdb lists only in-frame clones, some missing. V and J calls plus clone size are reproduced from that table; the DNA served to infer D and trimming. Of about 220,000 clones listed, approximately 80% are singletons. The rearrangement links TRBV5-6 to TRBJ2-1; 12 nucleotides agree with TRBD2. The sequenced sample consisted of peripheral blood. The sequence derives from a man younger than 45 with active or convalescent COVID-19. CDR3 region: CASSLGLAGGSRQFF. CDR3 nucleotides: TGTGCCAGCAGCTTGGGCCTAGCGGGGGGGTCCCGGCAGTTCTTC.